A single T cell receptor beta chain is shown here with its context. Which antigen it targets is not known. The sample holds no much larger clone one base away, and base qualities are not on file. The trial excluded patients who had a history of autoimmune disease or who were on systemic immunosuppression. Peripheral blood for TCR sequencing was collected from all dose cohorts at baseline, on cycle 4 day 1, and on cycle 7 day 1. The samples were drawn from a first-in-human, open-label, multicenter phase I dose-escalation trial of ivuxolimab. The trial enrolled adults with locally advanced or metastatic head and neck squamous cell, hepatocellular, melanoma or renal cell carcinoma. Before TCR sequencing, CD4+ T cells and CD8+ T cells were sorted from peripheral blood as separate populations. From cysteine to phenylalanine, the CDR3 is 12 amino acids long. Only the CDR3 part of the read is kept: 36 bases, read in frame from the first base. CDR1 and CDR2 are drawn from the germline V gene (reference sequence): SEHNR, FQNEAQ. V loses 2 bases, J loses 10 bases, and the germline ends lie 10 bases apart.

These data come from a study of OX40 agonist ivuxolimab in advanced cancers. For the study in its entirety: Ivuxolimab, which targeted the costimulatory receptor OX40 (CD134), was an agonistic, fully human IgG2 monoclonal antibody. In the dose-escalation cohort, around 80% of patients were male, and the mean age was 60 years with a range of about 20 to 90. The purpose of peripheral TCRbeta sequencing was to test whether ivuxolimab changed TCR sequence diversity and led to clonal T-cell expansion. The monotherapy dose-escalation portion (N of about 50 patients) of the phase I ivuxolimab trial is reported in the paper. Three dose-escalation patients achieved partial responses, one with hepatocellular carcinoma and two with cutaneous melanoma. Patients were allowed to have had prior anti-PD-1, anti-PD-L1 or anti-CTLA-4 therapy, and 40% of the dose-escalation patients had previously received checkpoint inhibitors. Of the approximately 54 patients in dose escalation, about 20 had hepatocellular carcinoma, about 15 had melanoma, 9 had renal cell carcinoma and 9 had head and neck cancer. Intravenous ivuxolimab was administered to patients every 2 weeks at six dose levels: 0.01, 0.1, 0.3, 1.5, 3 and 10 mg/kg. General findings and caveats noted by the study authors: Low levels of normalized T-cell clonal expansion were also seen in some patients who did not respond. At doses of 0.1 to 3.0 mg/kg, clonal expansion of both CD4+ and CD8+ T cells in blood was seen between baseline and week 6. After ivuxolimab, CD8+ T cells had more expanded clones than CD4+ T cells on average. Which antigens the clonally expanded peripheral T cells were specific for was not determined. In partial responders in the 0.1-3.0 mg/kg groups, normalized peripheral clonal expansion was found to be among the lowest, especially among CD8+ T cells.

Genomic DNA was isolated from the sorted cells so that the TCRbeta CDR3 region could be sequenced. The immunoSEQ Assay was used to sequence the TCRbeta CDR3 regions. In its TCRdb copy, this immuneACCESS table keeps in-frame sequences only and misses some clones. Where compared with another copy, unresolved V genes explain less than half of these, and the others have no known cause. A total of approximately 77,000 clones appear in this sample, more than 90% of them only once. The ten largest clones represent 4.5% to 5% of the sample. The sample was CD4+ or CD8+ T cells sorted from blood, taken in a trial of the OX40 agonist ivuxolimab. This receptor was identified in an adult with an advanced solid tumor such as melanoma, head and neck, liver or kidney cancer. The sequence is built from TRBV7-9 and TRBJ2-3; the D gene is unclear. The nucleotide sequence reads TGTGCCAGCAGCTTAAATTCCTACGCGCAGTATTTT. Its translation is CASSLNSYAQYF. When the CDR3 is completed using the reference TRBV7-9 and TRBJ2-3 genes on either side, the full variable domain is DTGVSQNPRHKITKRGQNVTFRCDPISEHNRLYWYRQTLGQGPEFLTYFQNEAQLEKSRLLSDRFSAERPKGSFSTLEIQRTEQGDSAMYLCASSLNSYAQYFGPGTRLTVL.